The 30 T cell receptor beta chains given below trace back to one sample, sequenced in a study of prognosis after radiotherapy for stage I lung cancer. From genomic DNA, TCR beta CDR3 was amplified by two-round multiplex PCR. Amplification during the initial PCR round employed primers specific to each TRBV and TRBJ gene. One entry per CDR3 protein results from TCRdb running MiXCR on the multiplex PCR reads. The sample holds around 16,000 distinct CDR3 sequences, just under 45% seen once. This material consisted of PBMCs, taken before or after stereotactic body radiation therapy (not recorded which). Receptors originate from a donor over 45 with non-small cell lung cancer.

V is TRBV6-2 or TRBV6-3 and J is TRBJ2-3, with D possibly TRBD1 on 6 matching bases. The CDR3 sequence is 12 residues long. The germline V gene encodes CDR1 MNHEY and CDR2 SVGEGT. Trimming cost V 5 bases and J 6 bases, with 9 bases left between them. For the CDR3, the DNA is TGTGCCAGCAGTGGGACAACCGATACGCAGTATTTT. Its protein product is CASSGTTDTQYF.

Worth noting for this clonotype: A much bigger clone sits one base away, suggesting this may be a read error. This chain links TRBV5-6 with TRBJ1-1; D remains unclear. Germline CDR1 and CDR2: SGHDT and YYEEEE. Trimming cost V 0 bases and J 4 bases, with 10 bases left between them. This CDR3 contains 14 residues. In DNA, the CDR3 is TGTGCCAGCAGCTTGGAAACATGGGGCACTGAAGCTTTCTTT. It encodes CASSLETWGTEAFF. The full variable domain, with the rest looked up from reference TRBV5-6 and TRBJ1-1, is DAGVTQSPTHLIKTRGQQVTLRCSPKSGHDTVSWYQQALGQGPQFIFQYYEEEERQRGNFPDRFSGHQFPNYSSELNVNALLLGDSALYLCASSLETWGTEAFFGQGTRLTVV.

This sequence joins TRBV5-1 and TRBJ1-6, with D uncertain. Germline-derived CDR1 and CDR2 are SGHRS and YFSETQ. Trimming cost V 3 bases and J 6 bases, with 13 bases left between them. The CDR3 has 15 amino acids. This chain's CDR3 is CASSSRPLGNSPLHF. The CDR3 DNA reads TGCGCCAGCAGCTCCCGGCCATTGGGTAATTCACCCCTCCACTTT.

This clonotype was counted ten times or more. In nucleotides, the CDR3 is TGTGCCAGCAGCCAAGATGGGTCTAGCGGGGGCCTGACCTACGAGCAGTACTTC. Translation gives CASSQDGSSGGLTYEQYF. The rearrangement joins TRBV4-2 to TRBJ2-7; 10 bases map to TRBD2. This CDR3 has 18 residues. Germline values: CDR1 LGHNA, CDR2 YNFKEQ. V shed 0 bases, J shed 2 bases, and the junction held 10 bases outside the gene matches.

In the case of this clonotype: A junction boundary mismatches the germline segment, possibly from a read error. J is TRBJ1-5 and V is TRBV6-1, with D perhaps matching TRBD1 (5 bases). The germline gives CDR1 MNHNS, CDR2 SASEGT. This CDR3 has 13 amino acids. CDR3 DNA: TGTGCCAGCAGTGACAGGGCTGGTCAGCCACAGCATTTT. It translates to CASSDRAGQPQHF.

On this clonotype: A far larger clone is a single base away, which makes a read error likely. V is TRBV6-4 and J is TRBJ2-7; the D is unclear. The length of the CDR3 is 14 residues. The V gene's germline CDR1 is MRHNA and CDR2 SNTAGT. Between the trimmed V and J ends, which lost 10 bases and 1 base, there was a span of 17 bases. The CDR3 loop is CATTQMTASYEQYF. The DNA for the CDR3 is TGTGCCACCACACAAATGACTGCTTCCTACGAGCAGTACTTC.

The rearrangement joins TRBV5-4 to TRBJ1-2; 7 bases align to TRBD1. The CDR3 length is 14 residues. Germline trimming cut 4 bases from V and 7 bases from J; bases unmatched to any gene: 10. Germline loops: CDR1 SGHNT, CDR2 YYREEE (reference sequence). The CDR3 DNA is TGTGCCAGCAGCCCAACAGGGGATAACGGTGGCTACACCTTC. As protein: CASSPTGDNGGYTF. Full variable domain (outside the CDR3, taken from reference TRBV5-4 and TRBJ1-2): ETGVTQSPTHLIKTRGQQVTLRCSSQSGHNTVSWYQQALGQGPQFIFQYYREEENGRGNFPPRFSGLQFPNYSSELNVNALELDDSALYLCASSPTGDNGGYTFGSGTRLTVV.

The chain couples TRBV19 to TRBJ1-6, with D tentatively TRBD1 (5 bases). Germline V gene lookup returns CDR1 LNHDA and CDR2 SQIVND (reference sequence). Trimming left V 2 bases short and J 4 bases short, with 6 bases between. This CDR3 spans 14 amino acids. CDR3 residues: CASSIQGYNSPLHF. Here the CDR3 DNA reads TGTGCCAGTAGTATACAGGGTTATAATTCACCCCTCCACTTT.

Remarks on this clonotype: A much bigger clone sits one base away, suggesting this may be a read error. The gene calls are TRBV29-1 and TRBJ2-7; possible D gene TRBD1, 5 bases. The CDR3 is made up of 14 amino acids. Germline V gives CDR1 SQVTM, CDR2 ANQGSEA. The CDR3 is CIVEDPVQAPEQYF. The DNA for the CDR3 is TGCATCGTTGAAGATCCTGTACAGGCACCCGAGCAGTACTTC.

The gene calls are TRBV6-9 and TRBJ1-1; D uncertain. The V gene lost 3 bases and the J gene lost 4 bases, with 12 bases spanning the gap. CDR3 length: 14 amino acids. Germline V gene sequence: CDR1 MNHGY, CDR2 SVAAGI. In nucleotides, the CDR3 is TGTGCCAGCAGTTACAGCAGTCCGGGCACTGAAGCTTTCTTT. Translating gives CASSYSSPGTEAFF.

The chain joins TRBV19 to TRBJ1-2; 9 nucleotides align to TRBD1. The germline CDR1 and CDR2 sequences are LNHDA and SQIVND (reference sequence). The trim removed 7 bases at V and 0 bases at J, leaving 3 bases unmatched. This CDR3 contains 14 residues. CDR3 sequence reads: CASNRDRANYGYTF. DNA for the CDR3: TGTGCCAGTAATCGGGACAGGGCTAACTATGGCTACACCTTC.

About this clonotype: One junction end does not reproduce the germline sequence, and a read error may be involved. The V and J genes are TRBV7-9 and TRBJ2-7; 8 nucleotides line up with TRBD1. The CDR3 is 15 amino acids. The V gene's germline CDR1 is SEHNR and CDR2 FQNEAQ (reference sequence). CDR3 loop: CASSATGGFFHEHYF. The CDR3 DNA follows: TGTGCCAGCAGCGCCACAGGGGGATTCTTTCACGAGCATTACTTC.

This clonotype showed up many times. The gene calls are TRBV11-2 and TRBJ2-3; TRBD2 agrees at 9 bases. This CDR3 comprises 15 residues. Unmatched junction bases numbered 6, after V lost 3 bases and J lost 5 bases. Germline V gene sequence: CDR1 SGHAT, CDR2 FQNNGV. The CDR3 is CASSFPSGVVDTQYF. CDR3 in DNA: TGTGCCAGCAGCTTCCCTAGCGGGGTGGTAGATACGCAGTATTTT.

In this sample, this clonotype turned up many times. The chain is built from TRBV6-5 and TRBJ1-1, with a possible D match to TRBD1 (5 bases). The CDR3 extends over 15 amino acids. Trimming left V 2 bases short and J 3 bases short, with 13 bases between. Per germline, CDR1 MNHEY and CDR2 SVGAGI. CDR3 loop: CASSYARTYDTEAFF. CDR3 nucleotides: TGTGCCAGCAGTTACGCCAGGACATACGACACTGAAGCTTTCTTT.

This clonotype was counted many times. The V call is TRBV30, the J call TRBJ1-1, with D uncertain. The CDR3 runs 13 residues. The germline V gene has CDR1 GTSNPN and CDR2 SVGIG (reference sequence). V was shortened by 1 base and J by 4 bases, with 10 bases between the two germline ends. CDR3 nucleotides: TGTGCCTGGAGTGCTACGGGGTTCACTGAAGCTTTCTTT. Encoded protein: CAWSATGFTEAFF.

On this clonotype itself: Being one base from a much bigger clone, this may be a read error. V usage is TRBV6-5 and J usage is TRBJ2-2; TRBD2 matches 8 bases. Germline V lookup: CDR1 MNHEY, CDR2 SVGAGI. The CDR3 length is 14 residues. The CDR3 bases are TGTTCCAGCAGTTACGGCGGGAGGCCCGGGGAGCTGTTTTTT. Its protein is CSSSYGGRPGELFF.

This clonotype appeared many times. CDR3 DNA sequence: TGTGCCAGCAGTCAACAAGGGGGCTGGACTGAAGCTTTCTTT. Its translation is CASSQQGGWTEAFF. This chain connects TRBV2 to TRBJ1-1; TRBD1 aligns across 7 bases. Germline trimming cut 5 bases from V and 5 bases from J; bases unmatched to any gene: 8. The CDR3 has 14 residues. Looked up from germline, CDR1 is SNHLY and CDR2 is FYNNEI.

The chain combines TRBV29-1 with TRBJ1-1; D gene uncertain. V dropped 6 bases and J dropped 3 bases, with 17 bases sitting between them. Germline lookup yields CDR1 SQVTM and CDR2 ANQGSEA. This CDR3 has 14 residues. In DNA, the CDR3 is TGCAGCGTCGCAATGACGGCAGGATACACTGAAGCTTTCTTT. Its protein is CSVAMTAGYTEAFF.

This clonotype was detected many times. The chain uses TRBV19 and TRBJ1-4; D uncertain. The CDR3 totals 16 residues. CDR1 LNHDA and CDR2 SQIVND come from the germline V gene (reference sequence). Trimming pared 5 bases from V and 1 base from J, leaving 14 bases between. Written as DNA, the CDR3 is TGTGCCAGTAGTCCTTGGATAGGGAGAACTAATGAAAAACTGTTTTTT. Translation: CASSPWIGRTNEKLFF.

At least ten counts were recorded for this clonotype. The chain links TRBV29-1 to TRBJ2-5; 9 bases fit TRBD2. The germline V gene has CDR1 SQVTM and CDR2 ANQGSEA. This CDR3 region has 14 residues. Trimming removed 6 bases from V and 4 bases from J; junction bases left unmatched: 9. CDR3 DNA sequence: TGCAGCGTCGGGAGGACTAGCGCAGGAGAGACCCAGTACTTC. As protein: CSVGRTSAGETQYF.

The chain joins TRBV5-4 to TRBJ2-7, with 7 positions matching TRBD2. J was trimmed by 5 bases and V by 4 bases; bases with no gene match: 3. In germline, CDR1 is SGHNT, CDR2 YYREEE (reference sequence). CDR3 length equals 12 residues. The CDR3 region is CASSGRADEQYF. DNA for the CDR3: TGTGCCAGCAGCGGGAGGGCAGACGAGCAGTACTTC.

This clonotype was counted many times. This sequence joins TRBV9 and TRBJ2-7, with D perhaps matching TRBD2 (6 bases). V lost 0 bases, J lost 0 bases, and 10 bases lay in between. CDR3 length: 15 residues. The germline gives CDR1 SGDLS, CDR2 YYNGEE. In DNA form, the CDR3 reads TGTGCCAGCAGCGTAGAGAACGGGGGCTCCTACGAGCAGTACTTC. Its translation is CASSVENGGSYEQYF. Full variable domain (missing parts from reference TRBV9 and TRBJ2-7): DSGVTQTPKHLITATGQRVTLRCSPRSGDLSVYWYQQSLDQGLQFLIQYYNGEERAKGNILERFSAQQFPDLHSELNLSSLELGDSALYFCASSVENGGSYEQYFGPGTRLTVT.

This clonotype was observed at least ten times. One end of the junction is discordant with germline, which a read error may explain. The CDR3 coding sequence is TGTGCTAGCAGCTCCACAGGGAGTGGTGAGCAGTTCTTC. Encoded protein: CASSSTGSGEQFF. The chain is built from TRBV7-7 and TRBJ2-1, with D possibly being TRBD1 (6 bases). The CDR3 is 13 amino acids. Germline V CDR1 and CDR2: SSHAT, FNYEAQ (reference sequence).

This chain uses TRBV11-2 with TRBJ2-1, with 16 bases lining up with TRBD2. The CDR3 is 18 residues long. Germline loops: CDR1 SGHAT, CDR2 FQNNGV. J gave up 6 bases and V 3 bases, and 8 bases lay outside the gene matches. Written as DNA, the CDR3 is TGTGCCAGCAGCTTGGGGACTAGCGGGAGGGCCGGACTCAATGAGCAGTTCTTC. Translating gives CASSLGTSGRAGLNEQFF.

This clonotype has a handful of counts. V usage is TRBV11-2 and J usage is TRBJ1-2, with TRBD1 matching over 10 bases. J lost 10 bases, V lost 6 bases, and 8 bases had no gene match. The CDR3 is 13 residues long. Germline CDR1 is SGHAT and CDR2 is FQNNGV. CDR3 bases: TGTGCCAGCAGACCGACAGGGGGCGAGGACTACACCTTC. Its translation is CASRPTGGEDYTF.

This clonotype was seen only a few times. With a much larger clone just one base away, this may be a read error. The DNA of the CDR3 is TGTGCCAGCAGCAAGGATCCCTCCGGACTCAAGAGGTATCAGCCCCAGCATTTT. Its translation is CASSKDPSGLKRYQPQHF. The chain employs TRBV6-2 or TRBV6-3 and TRBJ1-5; D gene uncertain. This CDR3 contains 18 residues. Germline lookup yields CDR1 MNHEY and CDR2 SVGEGT. The V end was cut by 6 bases, the J end by 5 bases, with 26 bases between.

This clonotype occurred many times. The chain couples TRBV19 to TRBJ1-1; 8 bases line up with TRBD1. V lost 5 bases to trimming and J lost 4 bases; unmatched junction nucleotides: 3. The CDR3 is made up of 13 amino acids. The V gene's germline CDR1 is LNHDA and CDR2 SQIVND (reference sequence). This CDR3 is CASSRTGITEAFF. The CDR3 DNA is TGTGCCAGTAGTCGGACAGGGATCACTGAAGCTTTCTTT.

This clonotype was seen ten or more times. The chain is built from TRBV11-2 and TRBJ2-3, with 7 nucleotides matching TRBD2. Unmatched junction bases numbered 10, after V lost 3 bases and J lost 4 bases. This CDR3 contains 16 residues. Germline assignment: CDR1 SGHAT and CDR2 FQNNGV. The chain's CDR3 is CASSFQAGSLADTQYF. CDR3 nucleotide sequence: TGTGCCAGCAGCTTCCAAGCGGGATCTCTCGCAGATACGCAGTATTTT.

With respect to this clonotype: At one end, the junction sequence differs from germline, possibly due to a read error. The chain carries TRBV6-4 and TRBJ2-1, with 9 positions matching TRBD2. The CDR3 covers 15 residues. Per the germline V gene, CDR1 is MRHNA and CDR2 is SNTAGT. This CDR3 reads CASSDTASGIDDQFF. The CDR3 DNA sequence: TGTGCCAGCAGTGACACGGCTAGCGGGATCGATGATCAGTTCTTC.

The V gene is TRBV12-3 or TRBV12-4, the J gene TRBJ2-1, with TRBD1 matching over 7 bases. The CDR3 covers 13 residues. After removal of 7 bases from V and 6 bases from J, the junction contained 6 bases not matched to a gene. CDR3: CASTLDRSNEQFF. Here the CDR3 DNA reads TGTGCCAGCACCTTGGACAGGTCCAATGAGCAGTTCTTC.